The rows below give T cell receptor beta chains drawn from one sample of a study of tumor-infiltrating lymphocytes in localized non-small cell lung cancer. Some clones are missing from TCRdb's copy, which holds only in-frame ones; the method was immunoSEQ multiplex PCR. In the table there are some 12,000 clones, 80% to 90% of which are singletons. The sample comprised uninvolved lung tissue not adjacent to the tumor. The receptors stem from a human donor with non-small cell lung cancer. The CDR3 runs from the conserved cysteine through the conserved F or W. The D gene is left open where the match is weak. The listing skips clone size in some rows; elsewhere it reads once, few, many or a size class.

TRBJ1-2	.	.	TRBV11-2	TGTGCCAGCAGCCCAAGGGAGGGCTATGGCTACACCTTC	CASSPREGYGYTF
TRBJ2-4	.	.	TRBV7-2	TGTGCCAGCAGCTTAGAAGGGTGGGGCAGAAAAAACATTCAGTACTTC	CASSLEGWGRKNIQYF
TRBJ2-5	TRBD2	.	TRBV5-4	TGTGCCAGCAGCCCCGGACTAGTCGGCGTAGAGACCCAGTACTTC	CASSPGLVGVETQYF
TRBJ2-5	.	once	TRBV10-2	TGCGCCAGCAGTGTCACGAGTCAAGAGACCCAGTACTTC	CASSVTSQETQYF
TRBJ1-6	.	.	TRBV6-1	TGTGCCAGTCGGGACGTCTCCTATAATTCACCCCTCCACTTT	CASRDVSYNSPLHF
TRBJ1-5	.	once	TRBV5-4	TGTGCCAGTCAACCGGGACTCAATCAGCCCCAGCATTTT	CASQPGLNQPQHF
TRBJ1-2	TRBD1	.	TRBV11-2	TGTGCCAGCAGTCCCTCGAGGGGGCGCGTCTATGGCTACACCTTC	CASSPSRGRVYGYTF
TRBJ2-3	TRBD1	.	TRBV5-1	TGCGCCAGCATCCCCGGGACAGGGCACACAGATACGCAGTATTTT	CASIPGTGHTDTQYF
TRBJ1-2	TRBD1	.	TRBV2	TGTGCCAGCAGTGAAGCGGGACAGGGGGGTTATGGCTACACCTTC	CASSEAGQGGYGYTF
TRBJ1-5	TRBD1	.	TRBV6-1	TGTGCCAGCAGTGGGAGGGGGACAGGGGGACAGCCCCAGCATTTT	CASSGRGTGGQPQHF
TRBJ1-1	.	.	TRBV30	TGTGCCTGGAGGCCCGGGGGTCCGGACAAAGAAGCTTTCTTT	CAWRPGGPDKEAFF
TRBJ2-6	TRBD1	.	TRBV27	TGTGCCAGCAGTTTAGCGACAGGGTCCGGGGCCAACGTCCTGACTTTC	CASSLATGSGANVLTF
TRBJ1-4	TRBD1	.	TRBV14	TGTGCCAGCAGCCAAGGGGACAGGAACTTTGGTACGCGCGAAAAACTGTTTTTT	CASSQGDRNFGTREKLFF
TRBJ1-2	.	.	TRBV20-1	TGCAGTGCTAGAAGCGACTATGGCTACACCTTC	CSARSDYGYTF
TRBJ1-2	.	.	TRBV11-2	TGTGCCAGCACCCCCGGCGGGGAGGGGGGCTACACCTTC	CASTPGGEGGYTF
TRBJ2-7	.	.	TRBV4-3	TGCGCCAGCAGCCAAATCCTCACGGGACCCCACCTCCCCTACGAGCAGTACTTC	CASSQILTGPHLPYEQYF
TRBJ2-5	.	.	TRBV2	TGTGCCAGCAGGACCACATCGGGGGAGACCCAGTACTTC	CASRTTSGETQYF
TRBJ2-5	.	once	TRBV7-9	TGTGCCAGCAGCGACGCCGGGGGGCTGTACCAAGAGACCCAGTACTTC	CASSDAGGLYQETQYF
TRBJ1-1	.	.	TRBV28	TGTGCCAGCAGTTTTCAGAGAAACACTGAAGCTTTCTTT	CASSFQRNTEAFF
TRBJ2-7	.	.	TRBV30	TGTGCCTGGACAGGGACGTACGAGCAGTACTTC	CAWTGTYEQYF
TRBJ2-7	TRBD1	.	TRBV4-1	TGCGCCAGCAGCCAAGCCTTAGGGACAGGGCTGACCTACGAGCAGTACTTC	CASSQALGTGLTYEQYF
TRBJ1-1	TRBD1	.	TRBV5-6	TGTGCCAGCAGAATTGTGCCCCCTAACAGGGGGCGAACTGAAGCTTTCTTT	CASRIVPPNRGRTEAFF
TRBJ2-7	.	once	TRBV6-5	TGTGCCAGCGGTCGGTTTAGCTCCTACGAGCAGTACTTC	CASGRFSSYEQYF
TRBJ1-4	.	.	TRBV30	TGTGCCTGGAGGACAGCAGTTAATGAAAAACTGTTTTTT	CAWRTAVNEKLFF
TRBJ2-7	.	.	TRBV5-5	TGTGCCAGCAGCCAAGCTTCCGGCGCCGCCTACGAGCAGTACTTC	CASSQASGAAYEQYF
TRBJ2-1	.	.	TRBV5-4	TGTGCCAGCAGAACGGACCGGAGCTCCTACAATGAGCAGTTCTTC	CASRTDRSSYNEQFF
TRBJ2-2	.	.	TRBV7-3	TGTGCCAGCAGCGGCCTTGGCGGGGAGCTGTTTTTT	CASSGLGGELFF
TRBJ2-3	.	.	TRBV5-4	TGTGCCAGCTCTCGAATCGGCCCGGAGCAGTATTTT	CASSRIGPEQYF
TRBJ1-1	TRBD1	.	TRBV7-9	TGTGCCAGCAGCTTAACGGGACAGGGGGGCACTGAAGCTTTCTTT	CASSLTGQGGTEAFF
TRBJ2-2	TRBD2	few	TRBV10-2	TGCGCCAGCAGTGGGACTAGCGGGTCCGGGGAGCTGTTTTTT	CASSGTSGSGELFF
TRBJ1-1	.	.	TRBV6-5	TGTGCCAGCAGTTACCTGGGCAGGATCACTGAAGCTTTCTTT	CASSYLGRITEAFF
TRBJ1-4	.	.	TRBV7-9	TGTGCCAGCAGCCGTGGAGGAGAAAAACTGTTTTTT	CASSRGGEKLFF
TRBJ2-6	TRBD1	.	TRBV4-1	TGCGCCAGCAGCCAACCAACAGGGGCTGGGGCCAACGTCCTGACTTTC	CASSQPTGAGANVLTF
TRBJ2-2	TRBD1	.	TRBV7-9	TGTGCCAGCAGCAACCCACAGGGGCACAACACCGGGGAGCTGTTTTTT	CASSNPQGHNTGELFF
TRBJ1-5	.	once	TRBV6-6	TGTGCCAGCAGTTACTCGGGGGGCTGGGGGGATCAGCCCCAGCATTTT	CASSYSGGWGDQPQHF
TRBJ1-3	.	.	TRBV9	TGTGCCAGCAGCGTAGCGGGGGGTACCCGCTCTGGAAACACCATATATTTT	CASSVAGGTRSGNTIYF
TRBJ1-2	TRBD1	.	TRBV5-8	TGTGCCAGCAGCCGAGGGACAGGGCTAGAGAGGTTTGGCTACACCTTC	CASSRGTGLERFGYTF
TRBJ2-3	.	once	TRBV5-4	TGTGCCAGCAGCGCGCCCCGGGGCTTACCCACAGATACGCAGTATTTT	CASSAPRGLPTDTQYF
TRBJ1-1	.	.	TRBV2	TGTGCCAGCAGACGAGACAGGAACACTGAAGCTTTCTTT	CASRRDRNTEAFF
TRBJ2-5	TRBD2	.	TRBV7-9	TGTGCCAGCAGCCCGCCCAAGCGGGGGGCCGGGGAGACCCAGTACTTC	CASSPPKRGAGETQYF
TRBJ1-4	.	.	TRBV6-5	TGTGCCAGCAGTTTACAGGGTACTGAAAAACTGTTTTTT	CASSLQGTEKLFF
TRBJ1-1	.	.	TRBV10-3	TGTGCCATCAGTGAGTCGATGGCTTTGAAGAACACTGAAGCTTTCTTT	CAISESMALKNTEAFF
TRBJ1-6	.	.	TRBV6-1	TGTGCCAGCAGTGAATATGGGGATTCACCCCTCCACTTT	CASSEYGDSPLHF
TRBJ1-1	.	.	TRBV27	TGTGCCAGCAGTTTATTCGGGGACCCCCGACTCACTGAAGCTTTCTTT	CASSLFGDPRLTEAFF
TRBJ2-2	TRBD2	.	TRBV9	TGTGCCAGCAGCGTCGACTGGGCGGGGGGGAACACCGGGGAGCTGTTTTTT	CASSVDWAGGNTGELFF
TRBJ2-7	.	.	TRBV7-2	TGTGCCAGCAGCTTAGCCGCCGGTTCCTACGAGCAGTACTTC	CASSLAAGSYEQYF
TRBJ2-3	TRBD1	.	TRBV7-2	TGTGCCAGCAGCAACGACAGGGGTAGCACAGATACGCAGTATTTT	CASSNDRGSTDTQYF
TRBJ2-7	.	.	TRBV30	TGTGCCTGGACATCGGCCCCTTCCTACGAGCAGTACTTC	CAWTSAPSYEQYF
TRBJ1-3	.	.	TRBV6-1	TGTGCCAGCAGTGCGGCCCTGGGGGGCGGAAAAAACACCATATATTTT	CASSAALGGGKNTIYF
TRBJ2-7	.	.	TRBV7-2	TGTGCCAGCAGCTCCAGGGGTTACGAGCAGTACTTC	CASSSRGYEQYF
TRBJ1-1	.	.	TRBV7-8	TGTGCCAGCAGCTTAATGGGGCCGGTGGGCGCTTTCTTT	CASSLMGPVGAFF
TRBJ1-2	.	.	TRBV5-3	TGTGCCAGCAGCTTGGGGTTAGGGGAAAACTATGGCTACACCTTC	CASSLGLGENYGYTF
TRBJ2-4	.	.	TRBV14	TGTGCCAGCAGCGGGCGGACAGTTGGGGCCAAAAACATTCAGTACTTC	CASSGRTVGAKNIQYF
TRBJ2-6	TRBD1	.	TRBV29-1	TGCAGCGTGGTCCCGGACAGGGGCTCTGGGGCCAACGTCCTGACTTTC	CSVVPDRGSGANVLTF
TRBJ2-7	TRBD2	.	TRBV5-1	TGCGCCAGCACCTGGACTAGCCCTAGAAACGAGCAGTACTTC	CASTWTSPRNEQYF
TRBJ1-1	TRBD1	.	TRBV5-1	TGCGCCAGCAGCGGTCGACAGGGGGATGGCACTGAAGCTTTCTTT	CASSGRQGDGTEAFF
TRBJ1-2	.	medium-sized	TRBV19	TGTGCCAGTAGTATCGGGACTAATAACTATGGCTACACCTTC	CASSIGTNNYGYTF